This is a list of T cell receptor beta chains from one sample in a study of blood T cell repertoires in COVID-19. Libraries were prepared by immunoSEQ multiplex PCR; TCRdb keeps only in-frame clonotypes and omits some of them. The sample lists roughly 380,000 clones, more than 70% occurring once. Sequencing was done on a sample of peripheral blood. Receptors were obtained from a woman in her fifties or sixties with COVID-19, enrolled during active disease. Both conserved end residues are part of each CDR3. A D gene is named only where the DNA matches it firmly. Not all rows give a size; the values are once, few, many and, for expanded clones, a class.

cdr3_nt cdr3_aa v_call clone_size j_call d_call
TGCGCCAGCAGTGAGTCGTTGGGAGACCAAGAGACCCAGTACTTC CASSESLGDQETQYF TRBV10-1 . TRBJ2-5 .
TGCGCCAGCAGCCAAGATAGCAGATCTAACTATGGCTACACCTTC CASSQDSRSNYGYTF TRBV4-1 . TRBJ1-2 .
TGCGCCAGCACCAAGGACAGCCGCGGAGACACTGAAGCTTTCTTT CASTKDSRGDTEAFF TRBV5-1 . TRBJ1-1 .
TGTGCCAGCGCCTCATCCCCGGGAGTGGCAGCTTTCTTT CASASSPGVAAFF TRBV5-4 few TRBJ1-1 .
TGTGCCAGCAGTGAATATAACAGTCCCAACTATGGCTACACCTTC CASSEYNSPNYGYTF TRBV25-1 . TRBJ1-2 .
TGTGCCAGCAGTTACGCGAATCGGGAACGGGACGAGCAGTACTTC CASSYANRERDEQYF TRBV28 . TRBJ2-7 .
TGTGCCAGCAGCTTGTTGGGGGCCAGGGTAAGCACTGAAGCTTTCTTT CASSLLGARVSTEAFF TRBV5-5 . TRBJ1-1 .
TGTGCCAGCAGCCCAACAGGGGTCTCAGGTGGCTACACCTTC CASSPTGVSGGYTF TRBV6-5 . TRBJ1-2 TRBD1
TGTGCCAGCAGCCCATCGGGGATTACCTATAATTCACCCCTCCACTTT CASSPSGITYNSPLHF TRBV9 . TRBJ1-6 .
TGTGCCAGCAGTGAACAGAGGGGGAGCGAAAAACTGTTTTTT CASSEQRGSEKLFF TRBV25-1 . TRBJ1-4 .
TGTGCCAGCAGCCCCCTCCCGGGACTAGCGGGGGTTCATGAGCAGTTCTTC CASSPLPGLAGVHEQFF TRBV16 . TRBJ2-1 TRBD2
TGTGCCAGCAGCGTAGAGGGACAATCAACATACTACGAGCAGTACTTC CASSVEGQSTYYEQYF TRBV9 . TRBJ2-7 .
TGCAGCGTTGTTACAGCTAGCACAGATACGCAGTATTTT CSVVTASTDTQYF TRBV29-1 . TRBJ2-3 .
TGTGCCAGCAGCCAAGTACGGGAAAGACTGTTTTTT CASSQVRERLFF TRBV14 . TRBJ1-4 .
TGTGCCAGCAGCCGAGACACGAACTATGGCTACACCTTC CASSRDTNYGYTF TRBV7-9 . TRBJ1-2 .
TGTGCCAGCAGCCTCTATGCTACTAGCACAGATACGCAGTATTTT CASSLYATSTDTQYF TRBV11-1 . TRBJ2-3 .
TGTGCCAGCAGGCTCCAGGGGTCCGGGGAGCTGTTTTTT CASRLQGSGELFF TRBV5-4 . TRBJ2-2 .
TGTGCCAGCTCACTGCCACTACAGGACTATGGCTACACCTTC CASSLPLQDYGYTF TRBV18 . TRBJ1-2 .
TGTGCCAGCTCACATCCCGGGCAGGGCCCCTACGAGCAGTACTTC CASSHPGQGPYEQYF TRBV18 . TRBJ2-7 .
TGTGCCAGTAGTAACAGGGTTGATGAAGCTTTCTTT CASSNRVDEAFF TRBV19 . TRBJ1-1 .
TGTGCCAGCAGTAAAAGCACAGGCCGGCCCTACACCTTC CASSKSTGRPYTF TRBV27 . TRBJ1-2 .
TGTGCCAGCAGCCCCAGAGGAGGGAGTTGGGACAGGTACGACAATGAGCAGTTCTTC CASSPRGGSWDRYDNEQFF TRBV7-8 . TRBJ2-1 TRBD1
TGTGCCAGCCAAGGGGGATCTGGAAACACCATATATTTT CASQGGSGNTIYF TRBV28 . TRBJ1-3 .
TGTGCCAGCAGTTACGCGGGGGGCGATGAAAAACTGTTTTTT CASSYAGGDEKLFF TRBV6-5 . TRBJ1-4 .
TGTGCCAGCAGGGAGGGACGGACGAACACTGAAGCTTTCTTT CASREGRTNTEAFF TRBV25-1 . TRBJ1-1 .
TGCGCCAGCAGCTTGACTAGCGGGGCTAAGGAGCAGTTCTTC CASSLTSGAKEQFF TRBV5-1 . TRBJ2-1 TRBD2
TGTGCCAGCAGCCTTAGAGGGCAGGTTTACAATGAGCAGTTCTTC CASSLRGQVYNEQFF TRBV7-9 . TRBJ2-1 .
TGTGCCAGCAGCCAGAACGGGGAAACCTATGGCTACACCTTC CASSQNGETYGYTF TRBV14 . TRBJ1-2 .
TGCGCCAGCAGCTTGGCGGGACAGGGGAATTCACCCCTCCACTTT CASSLAGQGNSPLHF TRBV5-1 . TRBJ1-6 TRBD1
TGTGCCAGCAGACGGGACAGGGGAGGTGGCTACACCTTC CASRRDRGGGYTF TRBV3-1/TRBV3-2 . TRBJ1-2 TRBD1
TGTGCCAGCAGCTTCCGGTCGGGCACAGATACGCAGTATTTT CASSFRSGTDTQYF TRBV9 . TRBJ2-3 .
TGTGCCAGCAGCGCAGCCGCTGCAGCGTTCGGCTATGGCTACACCTTC CASSAAAAAFGYGYTF TRBV9 . TRBJ1-2 .
TGTGCCAGCTCACCACCAAGACAGATCTATGGCTACACCTTC CASSPPRQIYGYTF TRBV18 . TRBJ1-2 .
TGTGCCAGCAGCTCCCCAGGGGGTTTGGGCTACGAGCAGTACTTC CASSSPGGLGYEQYF TRBV6-5 . TRBJ2-7 TRBD1
TGTGCCAGCTCACGCGGACAGGGGAGCGATGAGCAGTTCTTC CASSRGQGSDEQFF TRBV18 . TRBJ2-1 TRBD1
TGTGCCAGCAGACTACAGGGGGCAACTAATGAAAAACTGTTTTTT CASRLQGATNEKLFF TRBV2 . TRBJ1-4 TRBD1
TGTGCCAGCAGTGGACAGAACACCGGGGAGCTGTTTTTT CASSGQNTGELFF TRBV27 . TRBJ2-2 .
TGCGCCAGCAGCTTGGACTATGGTGGCTACACCTTC CASSLDYGGYTF TRBV5-1 . TRBJ1-2 .
TGTGCCAGCAAGGCAGGGTGGTCGGAAACCTTC CASKAGWSETF TRBV6-5 . TRBJ1-2 .
TGTGCCACCAGCAGAAAAGAGGGGGCGGTGGACACCGGGGAGCTGTTTTTT CATSRKEGAVDTGELFF TRBV15 few TRBJ2-2 TRBD1
TGTGCCAGCAGCTTGGGCGTAAGCAAAGCCTACGAGCAGTACTTC CASSLGVSKAYEQYF TRBV7-3 . TRBJ2-7 .
TGTGCCAGCAGCTTCCCCAGGGGACAGCAAGAGACCCAGTACTTC CASSFPRGQQETQYF TRBV5-5 . TRBJ2-5 TRBD1
TGTGCCAGCACCGGAGGGGACAGGGGGAAAGGCGAGCAGTTCTTC CASTGGDRGKGEQFF TRBV6-5 . TRBJ2-1 TRBD1
TGTGCCAGCAGCCCCCGGGACTATACCGCAGATACGCAGTATTTT CASSPRDYTADTQYF TRBV25-1 . TRBJ2-3 TRBD2
TGTGCCAGCAGCTACTACCCAGGGGTTGACACTGAAGCTTTCTTT CASSYYPGVDTEAFF TRBV14 . TRBJ1-1 .
TGTGCCAGTAGTAGAGGGGGCAGTGGCTACACCTTC CASSRGGSGYTF TRBV19 once TRBJ1-2 TRBD1
TGCGCCAGCAGCGCGGACAGGGCTTTAGGGGAGCAGTTCTTC CASSADRALGEQFF TRBV5-1 once TRBJ2-1 TRBD1
TGTGCCAGCAGTCCAAAACGGACAGTAGCTCCACCCCTCCACTTT CASSPKRTVAPPLHF TRBV6-5 . TRBJ1-6 .
TGCGCCAGCAGCTTTACAGCTAACACTGAAGCTTTCTTT CASSFTANTEAFF TRBV5-1 . TRBJ1-1 .
TGTGCCAGCAGCTTGCGGAGCATGAACACTGAAGCTTTCTTT CASSLRSMNTEAFF TRBV11-1 . TRBJ1-1 .
TGTGCCAGCAGCTTTCCCGGGGGGGCGGGGGAGCAGTACTTC CASSFPGGAGEQYF TRBV7-2 . TRBJ2-7 TRBD2